The rows below give T cell receptor beta chains drawn from one sample of a study of cytomegalovirus exposure and HLA in healthy donors. The assay was immunoSEQ multiplex PCR, and TCRdb's table has in-frame clones only and misses some. The sample has 100,000 or so clones; roughly three quarters are singletons. Sample: PBMCs. These TCRs come from a man younger than 45 in good health and CMV-seronegative. Each CDR3 is given with its conserved first and last residue. D genes are given only for firm matches. Clone size is stated in some rows and not others, as once, few, many or a class when expanded.

CDR3,DNA,length,D,J,size,V
CASSMAAVRYNEQFF,TGTGCCAGTAGTATGGCGGCGGTTCGGTACAATGAGCAGTTCTTC,15,-,TRBJ2-1,-,TRBV19
CASSDTGQETQYF,TGTGCCAGCAGTGACACCGGCCAAGAGACCCAGTACTTC,13,-,TRBJ2-5,-,TRBV2
CASRTGREQFF,TGTGCCAGCAGGACAGGCCGTGAGCAGTTCTTC,11,-,TRBJ2-1,-,TRBV28
CASSQDLGQGLKKENIQYF,TGTGCCAGCAGCCAAGATTTAGGGCAGGGACTAAAGAAGGAAAACATTCAGTACTTC,19,TRBD2,TRBJ2-4,-,TRBV4-2
CASSPTPGTGNQPQHF,TGTGCCAGCTCACCTACCCCCGGGACAGGGAATCAGCCCCAGCATTTT,16,TRBD1,TRBJ1-5,few,TRBV18
CSVRPQGAPEQYF,TGCAGCGTTCGGCCTCAGGGGGCGCCCGAGCAGTACTTC,13,TRBD1,TRBJ2-7,-,TRBV29-1
CASSRDYVDQETQYF,TGTGCCAGCAGCCGGGACTATGTCGACCAAGAGACCCAGTACTTC,15,TRBD2,TRBJ2-5,few,TRBV28
CASSLLQDPYYGYTF,TGTGCCAGCTCTCTACTACAGGATCCCTACTATGGCTACACCTTC,15,-,TRBJ1-2,few,TRBV18
CASSVSGLGGYEQYF,TGTGCCAGCAGTGTATCAGGGTTGGGCGGCTACGAGCAGTACTTC,15,-,TRBJ2-7,once,TRBV6-5
CATQTGLDYGYTF,TGTGCCACCCAGACAGGGTTGGACTATGGCTACACCTTC,13,TRBD1,TRBJ1-2,-,TRBV6-1
CASTAANTGELFF,TGTGCCAGCACAGCGGCGAACACCGGGGAGCTGTTTTTT,13,-,TRBJ2-2,-,TRBV6-5
CAISDRSDNEQFF,TGTGCCATCAGCGACAGGTCCGACAATGAGCAGTTCTTC,13,-,TRBJ2-1,-,TRBV10-3
CASSSGTSGTYEQYF,TGTGCCAGCAGCTCCGGGACTAGCGGAACCTACGAGCAGTACTTC,15,TRBD2,TRBJ2-7,-,TRBV28
CASSQEGTARYGYTF,TGTGCCAGCAGCCAAGAGGGGACAGCCCGATATGGCTACACCTTC,15,TRBD1,TRBJ1-2,-,TRBV4-2
CASSSLPGLAGAFF,TGTGCCAGCAGTTCCCTACCGGGTCTAGCGGGAGCTTTCTTT,14,-,TRBJ1-1,once,TRBV6-5
CAWTSPGDYYGYTF,TGTGCCTGGACCTCTCCGGGGGACTACTATGGCTACACCTTC,14,-,TRBJ1-2,once,TRBV30
CASSLGGSGGKHYEQYF,TGTGCCAGCAGCTTAGGAGGGTCCGGGGGGAAGCACTACGAGCAGTACTTC,17,TRBD2,TRBJ2-7,-,TRBV11-3
CASSQGLAGVGEQFF,TGCGCCAGCAGCCAAGGACTAGCGGGAGTGGGTGAGCAGTTCTTC,15,TRBD2,TRBJ2-1,-,TRBV4-1
CASRARGRDTEAFF,TGTGCCAGCAGGGCTAGGGGGCGCGACACTGAAGCTTTCTTT,14,TRBD1,TRBJ1-1,-,TRBV6-1
CASSWLGAGVVETQYF,TGTGCCAGCAGCTGGCTAGGGGCGGGAGTGGTGGAGACCCAGTACTTC,16,TRBD2,TRBJ2-5,-,TRBV4-2
CASSLSGQGFAGANVLTF,TGTGCCAGCAGTTTGTCGGGACAGGGATTCGCAGGGGCCAACGTCCTGACTTTC,18,TRBD1,TRBJ2-6,-,TRBV28
CASSPGPGATNEKLFF,TGTGCCAGCAGCCCAGGACCAGGGGCAACTAATGAAAAACTGTTTTTT,16,-,TRBJ1-4,-,TRBV5-1
CASSQQGNQPQHF,TGTGCCAGCAGTCAACAGGGAAATCAGCCCCAGCATTTT,13,-,TRBJ1-5,-,TRBV6-1
CASVWDRGFASDYGYTF,TGTGCCAGCGTATGGGACAGGGGGTTTGCATCTGACTATGGCTACACCTTC,17,TRBD1,TRBJ1-2,-,TRBV2
CASSQGGQANQPQHF,TGCGCCAGCAGCCAAGGAGGACAGGCCAATCAGCCCCAGCATTTT,15,TRBD1,TRBJ1-5,few,TRBV4-1
CASSRIPFDSEDTIYF,TGTGCCAGCAGCAGGATCCCCTTCGACAGCGAGGACACCATATATTTT,16,-,TRBJ1-3,-,TRBV9
CASSYSRASTYEQYF,TGCGCCAGCAGCTATAGCAGGGCTTCGACCTACGAGCAGTACTTC,15,-,TRBJ2-7,once,TRBV5-1
CSVAGGWGMNTEAFF,TGCAGCGTTGCAGGGGGATGGGGGATGAACACTGAAGCTTTCTTT,15,TRBD1,TRBJ1-1,-,TRBV29-1
CASLPEGQGSYEQYF,TGTGCCAGCCTCCCGGAGGGACAGGGTTCATACGAGCAGTACTTC,15,TRBD1,TRBJ2-7,-,TRBV28
CASSQAGSYNEQFF,TGCGCCAGCAGCCAAGCGGGATCCTACAATGAGCAGTTCTTC,14,-,TRBJ2-1,-,TRBV4-3
CASTPSGSSSSYEQYF,TGTGCCAGCACCCCTAGCGGGAGCAGTAGTTCCTACGAGCAGTACTTC,16,TRBD2,TRBJ2-7,-,TRBV2
CASSYPSGSRNEQFF,TGTGCCAGCAGTTACCCGAGCGGGAGCAGGAATGAGCAGTTCTTC,15,TRBD2,TRBJ2-1,-,TRBV6-6
CASSYYGTSGRAAEQYF,TGTGCCAGCAGTTACTATGGGACTAGCGGGAGGGCCGCCGAGCAGTACTTC,17,TRBD2,TRBJ2-7,once,TRBV6-7
CASSSRGQSFNSPLHF,TGTGCCAGCAGCTCCCGGGGACAGAGCTTTAATTCACCCCTCCACTTT,16,TRBD1,TRBJ1-6,once,TRBV13
CASSREGAGAGTGELFF,TGTGCCAGCAGCCGCGAAGGAGCGGGAGCGGGCACCGGGGAGCTGTTTTTT,17,TRBD2,TRBJ2-2,-,TRBV4-2
CASSPLDRDLYGYTF,TGTGCCAGCAGTCCCCTTGACAGGGATCTTTATGGCTACACCTTC,15,TRBD1,TRBJ1-2,-,TRBV5-4
CAWSVEWTSGKNEQYF,TGTGCCTGGAGTGTAGAGTGGACTAGCGGGAAGAACGAGCAGTACTTC,16,TRBD2,TRBJ2-7,-,TRBV30
CASSSQGVANYGYTF,TGTGCCAGCAGCTCACAAGGGGTGGCTAACTATGGCTACACCTTC,15,-,TRBJ1-2,-,TRBV7-8
CASSLMGRETQYF,TGTGCCAGCAGCCTCATGGGGAGGGAGACCCAGTACTTC,13,-,TRBJ2-5,-,TRBV7-2
CASSGGQGYYNEQFF,TGTGCCAGCAGTGGGGGACAGGGCTACTACAATGAGCAGTTCTTC,15,TRBD1,TRBJ2-1,-,TRBV25-1